The 18 T cell receptor beta chains listed next were all sequenced from one sample in a study of T-cell memory formation after mild COVID-19 (TCRdb year 2021). The library was obtained by 5' RACE. These reads were obtained on an Illumina NovaSeq 6000. TCRdb reworked the public reads: Q25 trimming with fastp, MiXCR clone assembly, productive beta chains retained. Under each unique CDR3 protein, matching rows form one entry showing the most common genes and DNA. The sample table records 200,000 to 300,000 distinct CDR3 sequences; 15% to 19% of these occur just once. Approximately 2.1% of the sample goes to the ten largest clones. Sequencing was carried out using PBMCs or a T cell subset sorted from them (not recorded which). Receptor source: an adult woman who had mild COVID-19 (a few samples of this study predate the infection). The sample titles of this study are shuffled in the database, so cell type and time point are left out; the donor was told from shared clones.

This chain joins TRBV5-1 and TRBJ2-5; D is unclear. In germline, CDR1 is SGHRS, CDR2 YFSETQ. This CDR3 is 15 amino acids long. V was shortened by 3 bases and J by 1 base, with 13 bases between the two germline ends. The CDR3 DNA follows: TGCGCCAGCAGCTACGATGTGGGCCCCCAAGAGACCCAGTACTTC. Translating gives CASSYDVGPQETQYF.

V usage is TRBV7-3 and J usage is TRBJ2-6, with D unclear. The CDR3 sequence is 15 residues long. Trimming pared 2 bases from V and 0 bases from J, leaving 5 bases between. Germline CDR1 and CDR2: SGHTA and FQGTGA. Here the CDR3 reads CASSLGPSGANVLTF. The CDR3 DNA reads as TGTGCCAGCAGCTTAGGTCCCTCTGGGGCCAACGTCCTGACTTTC.

This chain connects TRBV7-9 to TRBJ1-1; tentatively, D is TRBD1 (5 bases). Germline V lookup: CDR1 SEHNR, CDR2 FQNEAQ (reference sequence). The CDR3 contains 14 residues. V lost 5 bases, J lost 3 bases, and 13 bases lay in between. The CDR3 DNA reads TGTGCCAGCAGCCACAGGACGTTGGACACTGAAGCTTTCTTT. Translated: CASSHRTLDTEAFF.

The rearrangement joins TRBV5-1 to TRBJ2-3; TRBD1 or TRBD2 may be the D gene (5 bases each). V shed 0 bases and J shed 0 bases, with 14 bases lying between them. This CDR3 is built from 17 residues. The germline V gene encodes CDR1 SGHRS and CDR2 YFSETQ. The CDR3 DNA reads as TGCGCCAGCAGCTTGGCCGTCTCGGGGCATAGCACAGATACGCAGTATTTT. This translates into CASSLAVSGHSTDTQYF.

This clonotype was found a few times. This rearrangement joins TRBV4-1 to TRBJ1-3; D is undetermined. Germline CDR1 reads MGHRA; CDR2 reads YSYEKL. V lost 0 bases and J 0 bases, leaving 15 bases between the germline ends. The CDR3 runs 18 residues. For the CDR3, the DNA is TGCGCCAGCAGCCAAGATCGGGTCCCTAGCCTCTCTGGAAACACCATATATTTT. As protein: CASSQDRVPSLSGNTIYF.

In this sample, this clonotype turned up a few times. The V gene is TRBV5-1, the J gene TRBJ2-7; D remains ambiguous. V lost 6 bases, J lost 0 bases, and 10 bases lay in between. The CDR3 loop spans 13 amino acids. In germline, CDR1 is SGHRS, CDR2 YFSETQ. The CDR3: CASKEPASYEQYF. The CDR3 region has the DNA TGCGCCAGCAAAGAGCCAGCCTCCTACGAGCAGTACTTC.

This clonotype has a handful of counts. The chain links TRBV7-3 to TRBJ1-1, with D possibly being TRBD1 (6 bases). The ends were cut back, 5 bases at V and 4 bases at J, with 14 bases in the middle. From germline, CDR1 is SGHTA and CDR2 FQGTGA. The CDR3 runs to 14 residues. The CDR3: CASSPGRGGTEAFF. As DNA, the CDR3 is TGTGCCAGCAGCCCGGGACGAGGGGGCACTGAAGCTTTCTTT.

CDR3 DNA sequence: TGTGCCAGCAGTTCGTCAGGGAATAGAGGCACTGAAGCTTTCTTT. Protein sequence: CASSSSGNRGTEAFF. The chain has TRBV6-5 and TRBJ1-1, with D perhaps TRBD1 (5 bases). Trimming left V 4 bases short and J 4 bases short, with 16 bases between. The CDR3 runs 15 residues. CDR1 and CDR2 (germline): MNHEY, SVGAGI.

In its sample, this clonotype was seen a few times. V usage is TRBV27 and J usage is TRBJ1-2; tentative D call: TRBD1 (6 bases). The germline gives CDR1 MNHEY, CDR2 SMNVEV (reference sequence). The CDR3 has 17 residues. The V gene lost 5 bases and the J gene lost 2 bases, with 21 bases spanning the gap. CDR3 nucleotides: TGTGCCAGCAGTAAATTGGGGATCGGACAGCGAAACTATGGCTACACCTTC. Residues: CASSKLGIGQRNYGYTF.

This clonotype came up a few times. V gene TRBV24-1 combines with J gene TRBJ1-1; D might be TRBD1 (6 bases). The CDR3 is 11 residues long. The germline V gene encodes CDR1 KGHDR and CDR2 SFDVKD. Trimming took off 7 bases at V and 8 bases at J, with 10 bases between the two ends. This CDR3 reads CATSLRGEAFF. The CDR3 DNA sequence: TGTGCCACCAGCCTCAGGGGAGAAGCTTTCTTT.

This clonotype has just a few counts. The rearrangement links TRBV6-2 or TRBV6-3 to TRBJ2-7; TRBD1 agrees at 8 bases. V was clipped by 2 bases and J by 2 bases; unmatched bases: 5. The CDR3 contains 15 residues. Looked up from germline, CDR1 is MNHEY and CDR2 is SVGEGT. CDR3 amino acids: CASSYGQGLTYEQYF. The CDR3 coding sequence is TGTGCCAGCAGTTACGGACAGGGTTTAACCTACGAGCAGTACTTC.

V and J are TRBV5-1 and TRBJ2-1; 10 nucleotides agree with TRBD1. The CDR3 contains 15 residues. The germline V gene encodes CDR1 SGHRS and CDR2 YFSETQ. Unmatched junction bases numbered 7, after V lost 2 bases and J lost 8 bases. The CDR3 DNA follows: TGCGCCAGCAGCTTTGACAGGGGGCGCGGGGATGAGCAGTTCTTC. Translation gives CASSFDRGRGDEQFF.

This clonotype has only a few counts. The DNA for the CDR3 is TGTGCCAGCAGATACGACAGAGACCCTCGACAGTTCTTC. This codes for CASRYDRDPRQFF. The chain couples TRBV11-3 to TRBJ2-1, with D perhaps matching TRBD1 (5 bases). There are 13 residues in the CDR3. Germline lookup yields CDR1 SGHNT and CDR2 YENEEA. The V gene lost 6 bases and the J gene lost 13 bases, with 19 bases spanning the gap.

This chain uses TRBV12-3 or TRBV12-4 with TRBJ2-1; no clear D gene. This CDR3 spans 13 amino acids. Between the trimmed V and J ends, which lost 2 bases and 10 bases, there was a span of 12 bases. The CDR3 region is CASSLMRTWEQFF. DNA for the CDR3: TGTGCCAGCAGTTTAATGAGGACGTGGGAGCAGTTCTTC.

This clonotype was observed a handful of times. The rearrangement links TRBV5-1 to TRBJ2-7; 11 nucleotides match TRBD1. The CDR3 is made up of 14 amino acids. V gave up 6 bases and J gave up 6 bases; unmatched junction bases: 8. The germline V gene has CDR1 SGHRS and CDR2 YFSETQ. Here the CDR3 DNA reads TGCGCCAGCATCGACATCGGGACAGGGGGCGAGCAGTACTTC. Amino acids: CASIDIGTGGEQYF.

The chain recombines TRBV4-3 with TRBJ1-1; TRBD1 is a possible D gene (5 bases). This CDR3 contains 15 residues. Germline CDR1 is LGHNA and CDR2 is YSLEER. V lost 0 bases, J lost 0 bases, and 8 bases lay in between. CDR3 in amino acids: CASSQEEGMNTEAFF. CDR3 nucleotide sequence: TGCGCCAGCAGCCAAGAGGAGGGGATGAACACTGAAGCTTTCTTT.

Concerning this clonotype itself: Possible read error: a much larger clone is one base away. This chain links TRBV9 with TRBJ2-1, with 7 bases aligning to TRBD1. Germline trimming cut 4 bases from V and 2 bases from J; bases unmatched to any gene: 3. Germline V gives CDR1 SGDLS, CDR2 YYNGEE. The CDR3 extends over 14 amino acids. In DNA form, the CDR3 reads TGTGCCAGCAGCACGGGACAGACCTACAATGAGCAGTTCTTC. Amino acid sequence: CASSTGQTYNEQFF. The full variable domain, rest sourced from reference TRBV9 and TRBJ2-1, is DSGVTQTPKHLITATGQRVTLRCSPRSGDLSVYWYQQSLDQGLQFLIQYYNGEERAKGNILERFSAQQFPDLHSELNLSSLELGDSALYFCASSTGQTYNEQFFGPGTRLTVL.

The chain couples TRBV3-1 to TRBJ1-2; no reliable D call. The CDR3 spans 14 residues. The ends were cut back, 0 bases at V and 4 bases at J, with 9 bases in the middle. The germline gives CDR1 LGHDT, CDR2 YNNKEL (reference sequence). CDR3 residues: CASSQDGATYGYTF. The CDR3 DNA reads as TGTGCCAGCAGCCAAGACGGTGCCACCTATGGCTACACCTTC.